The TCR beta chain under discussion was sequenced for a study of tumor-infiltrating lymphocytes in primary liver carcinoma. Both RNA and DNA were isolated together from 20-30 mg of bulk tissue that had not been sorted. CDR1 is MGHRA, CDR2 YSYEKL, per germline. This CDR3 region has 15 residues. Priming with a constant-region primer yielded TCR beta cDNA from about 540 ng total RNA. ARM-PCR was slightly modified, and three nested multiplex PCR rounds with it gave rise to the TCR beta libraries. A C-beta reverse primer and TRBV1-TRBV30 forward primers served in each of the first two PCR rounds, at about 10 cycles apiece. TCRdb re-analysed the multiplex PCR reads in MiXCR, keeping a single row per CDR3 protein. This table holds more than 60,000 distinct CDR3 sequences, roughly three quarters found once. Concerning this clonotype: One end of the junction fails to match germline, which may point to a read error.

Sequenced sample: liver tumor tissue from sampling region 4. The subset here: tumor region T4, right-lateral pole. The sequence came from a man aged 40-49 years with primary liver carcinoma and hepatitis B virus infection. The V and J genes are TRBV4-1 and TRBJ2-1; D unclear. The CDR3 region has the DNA TGCGCCAGCAGCCAAAGATCTGCAACCTACAATGGGCAGTTCTTC. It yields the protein CASSQRSATYNGQFF.